The clone carrying this T cell receptor (beta chain) was seen more than once but under ten times. The data stem from a study of preoperative IRX-2 immunotherapy in early breast cancer. Sequencing used immunoSEQ multiplex PCR; TCRdb keeps in-frame clones, though not all of them. This table holds more than 3,000 clones, about 75% found once. The treatment is: preoperative locoregional IRX-2 cytokine immunotherapy. Per germline, CDR1 MNHGY and CDR2 SAAAGT. The CDR3 is 13 amino acids. Trimming took 8 bases from V and 6 from J, leaving 14 bases between them. The chain couples TRBV6-8 to TRBJ2-1; a possible D gene is TRBD2 (5 bases). The TCR comes from a human donor with breast cancer. The sequencing here drew on tumor tissue, taken before IRX-2 immunotherapy. This CDR3 is CASAIGSFNEQFF. The DNA of the CDR3 is TGTGCCAGCGCCATAGGGAGTTTCAATGAGCAGTTCTTC.